These 13 T cell receptor beta chains were sequenced from one sample in a study of T cells and copy number aberrations in small-cell lung cancer. Method: immunoSEQ multiplex PCR; TCRdb's copy keeps in-frame clones and lacks some. This table holds fewer than 900 clones, 70% to 90% found once. The sample taken for sequencing was tumor tissue. The receptors shown here come from a man in his forties or fifties with small cell lung cancer.

The chain uses TRBV7-2 and TRBJ1-5; 7 nucleotides agree with TRBD1. Trimming cost V 5 bases and J 5 bases; bases outside gene matches: 6. CDR1 is SGHTA, CDR2 FQGNSA, per germline. This CDR3 comprises 14 residues. The CDR3 nucleotides are TGTGCCAGCAGCCAAGACAGGGACCATCAGCCCCAGCATTTT. Amino acid sequence: CASSQDRDHQPQHF.

This clone appeared a single time. This chain joins TRBV5-6 and TRBJ1-2; 7 bases map to TRBD1. The V and J ends lost 2 bases and 4 bases, in that order; junction bases with no gene match: 8. Germline V lookup: CDR1 SGHDT, CDR2 YYEEEE. There are 15 residues in the CDR3. The CDR3 coding sequence is TGTGCCAGCAGCTTATCCGGGACAGTGGGCTATGGCTACACCTTC. It is translated as CASSLSGTVGYGYTF.

The genes are TRBV2 and TRBJ1-6; TRBD1 agrees at 7 bases. There are 14 residues in the CDR3. The J segment lost 10 bases and the V segment lost 1 base, leaving 4 bases of the junction unmatched. Germline CDR1 SNHLY, CDR2 FYNNEI. In DNA, the CDR3 is TGTGCCAGCAGTGAAGGACAGGGCAACTCACCCCTCCACTTT. Its protein is CASSEGQGNSPLHF.

Worth noting for this clone: Its ends do not fully match the called genes, so a read error is possible. J is TRBJ2-1 and V is TRBV6-5, with D perhaps TRBD2 (8 bases). The length of the CDR3 is 15 residues. The V gene's germline CDR1 is MNHEY and CDR2 SVGAGI. The CDR3 loop reads CANSPRGTRGHEQFF. CDR3 nucleotide sequence: TGTGCCAACAGTCCACGAGGGACTAGGGGGCATGAGCAGTTCTTC.

V and J are TRBV9 and TRBJ1-2, with D possibly matching TRBD1 (5 bases). Germline CDR1 is SGDLS and CDR2 is YYNGEE. This CDR3 has 17 amino acids. V was clipped by 0 bases and J by 8 bases, with 23 bases between them. The CDR3 sequence: CASSVGSFGLSRGGYTF. In DNA, the CDR3 is TGTGCCAGCAGCGTAGGGTCTTTTGGCCTCTCGAGGGGCGGCTACACCTTC.

The chain has TRBV5-1 and TRBJ2-5; 11 bases map to TRBD1. Germline V gene lookup returns CDR1 SGHRS and CDR2 YFSETQ. This CDR3 contains 14 residues. Losses at the gene ends were 5 bases for V and 4 bases for J; bases not matched to a gene: 4. The CDR3 DNA reads TGCGCCAGCAGGGACAGGGGGCAAGGAGAGACCCAGTACTTC. Amino acids: CASRDRGQGETQYF.

CDR3 protein: CSVVAAGGSYEQYF. The CDR3 nucleotides read TGCAGCGTTGTAGCAGCGGGAGGGTCCTACGAGCAGTACTTC. The J gene is TRBJ2-7, the V gene TRBV29-1; 10 bases are a match to TRBD2. CDR1 SQVTM and CDR2 ANQGSEA come from the germline V gene. Trimming cost V 4 bases and J 1 base; bases outside gene matches: 4. The CDR3 totals 14 residues.

The chain has TRBV5-1 and TRBJ1-1; D ambiguous. Germline loops: CDR1 SGHRS, CDR2 YFSETQ. The germline V and J ends were trimmed by 0 bases and 7 bases, with 16 bases remaining between them. CDR3 length: 15 residues. The CDR3 region has the DNA TGCGCCAGCAGCTTGGATGGGAAACCCAACGGTGAAGCTTTCTTT. This sequence encodes CASSLDGKPNGEAFF.

The chain combines TRBV2 with TRBJ1-5; D is undetermined. Germline V lookup: CDR1 SNHLY, CDR2 FYNNEI. This CDR3 is 14 amino acids long. The germline V and J ends were trimmed by 6 bases and 3 bases, with 12 bases remaining between them. The CDR3 sequence is CASRRSGNNQPQHF. CDR3 DNA sequence: TGTGCCAGCAGGCGGTCCGGAAACAATCAGCCCCAGCATTTT.

The J gene is TRBJ2-7, the V gene TRBV15; no clear D. The CDR3 totals 13 residues. CDR1 and CDR2 from the germline V gene are LNHNV and YYDKDF (reference sequence). V gave up 11 bases and J gave up 0 bases, with 14 bases separating them. Written as DNA, the CDR3 is TGTGCCTCGGGCCGCGGATACTCCTACGAGCAGTACTTC. Amino acid sequence: CASGRGYSYEQYF.

The rearrangement links TRBV20-1 to TRBJ2-1; D perhaps matches TRBD2 (6 bases). Trimming shortened V by 6 bases and J by 13 bases, and 16 bases separated the two germline ends. The V gene's germline CDR1 is DFQATT and CDR2 SNEGSKA (reference sequence). The CDR3 runs 11 residues. The CDR3 nucleotides are TGCAGTGCCAGGAGGGCGCCTGGACAGTTCTTC. It specifies CSARRAPGQFF.

The chain joins TRBV4-2 to TRBJ1-6, with unresolved D. CDR3 size: 12 residues. Germline CDR1 and CDR2: LGHNA and YNFKEQ. Trimming shortened V by 4 bases and J by 7 bases, and 5 bases separated the two germline ends. The CDR3 nucleotides are TGTGCCAGCAGCCTTACCAATTCACCCCTCCACTTT. Encoded protein: CASSLTNSPLHF.

The chain joins TRBV7-9 to TRBJ1-4; TRBD1 matches 8 bases. The CDR3 extends over 17 amino acids. V dropped 5 bases and J dropped 1; count of bases not matched to a gene: 9. Looked up from germline, CDR1 is SEHNR and CDR2 is FQNEAQ (reference sequence). In DNA form, the CDR3 reads TGTGCCAGCAGCCGCATCCCAGGACAGGGAACTAATGAAAAACTGTTTTTT. It specifies CASSRIPGQGTNEKLFF.